A selection of T cell receptor beta chains follows, all from one sample in a study of human T cells and chemical hapten exposure. TCRdb reprocessed the RACE reads with MiXCR, giving one entry per CDR3 protein. The sample includes about 340,000 distinct CDR3 sequences, under 8% seen only once; the top ten take 8% to 9%. This specimen consisted of whole blood, obtained in connection with sensitization to the hapten diphenylcyclopropenone (DPC). These TCRs come from a woman aged 18 to 35 with alopecia areata. Some clones in this sample may be carry-over from other donors' samples. CDR3s include the opening cysteine and the closing phenylalanine or tryptophan. Each record gives: D gene, V gene, clone size, J gene, CDR3 protein, CDR3 DNA. D genes are given only for firm matches. Clone size is stated in some rows and not others, as once, few, many or a class when expanded.

D gene: TRBD1
V gene: TRBV20-1
clone size: few
J gene: TRBJ1-6
CDR3 protein: CSARVGTDYSPLHF
CDR3 DNA: TGCAGTGCTAGAGTGGGGACAGATTATTCACCCCTCCACTTT

D gene: TRBD1
V gene: TRBV7-8
clone size: many
J gene: TRBJ2-3
CDR3 protein: CASSVGQGADTQYF
CDR3 DNA: TGTGCCAGCAGCGTCGGACAGGGAGCAGATACGCAGTATTTT

D gene: -
V gene: TRBV28
clone size: many
J gene: TRBJ2-1
CDR3 protein: CASREPGRDNEQFF
CDR3 DNA: TGTGCCAGCCGTGAACCGGGACGAGACAATGAGCAGTTCTTC

D gene: TRBD1
V gene: TRBV12-3/TRBV12-4
clone size: few
J gene: TRBJ1-2
CDR3 protein: CASSLAYPDRGFRNYGYTF
CDR3 DNA: TGTGCCAGCAGTTTAGCGTACCCTGACAGGGGATTTCGTAACTATGGCTACACCTTC

D gene: TRBD1
V gene: TRBV4-2
clone size: few
J gene: TRBJ2-7
CDR3 protein: CASSQSPGTGGYEQYF
CDR3 DNA: TGTGCCAGCAGCCAAAGTCCCGGGACAGGGGGCTACGAGCAGTACTTC

D gene: -
V gene: TRBV5-4
clone size: many
J gene: TRBJ2-3
CDR3 protein: CASSLVQGSGTDTQYF
CDR3 DNA: TGTGCCAGCAGCTTGGTACAGGGAAGCGGCACAGATACGCAGTATTTT

D gene: TRBD2
V gene: TRBV27
clone size: -
J gene: TRBJ2-3
CDR3 protein: CASSRTSLDTQYF
CDR3 DNA: TGTGCCAGCAGTCGGACTAGCCTCGATACGCAGTATTTT

D gene: -
V gene: TRBV11-2
clone size: many
J gene: TRBJ2-3
CDR3 protein: CASSLTYTDTQYF
CDR3 DNA: TGTGCCAGCAGCTTAACCTACACAGATACGCAGTATTTT

D gene: -
V gene: TRBV4-3
clone size: few
J gene: TRBJ1-2
CDR3 protein: CASSQVPPQQPNYGYTF
CDR3 DNA: TGCGCCAGCAGCCAAGTACCCCCGCAACAGCCTAACTATGGCTACACCTTC

D gene: -
V gene: TRBV2
clone size: -
J gene: TRBJ1-4
CDR3 protein: CASRETGLTNEKLFF
CDR3 DNA: TGTGCCAGCAGAGAGACGGGTCTAACTAATGAAAAACTGTTTTTT

D gene: -
V gene: TRBV6-5
clone size: -
J gene: TRBJ1-2
CDR3 protein: CASRRGVNYGYTF
CDR3 DNA: TGTGCCAGCCGGCGGGGGGTCAACTATGGCTACACCTTC

D gene: TRBD2
V gene: TRBV6-1
clone size: few
J gene: TRBJ2-2
CDR3 protein: CASSARLAGGPTNTGELFF
CDR3 DNA: TGTGCCAGCAGTGCTAGACTAGCGGGGGGCCCGACGAACACCGGGGAGCTGTTTTTT

D gene: TRBD2
V gene: TRBV10-3
clone size: -
J gene: TRBJ2-3
CDR3 protein: CATRLAGTDTQYF
CDR3 DNA: TGTGCCACCCGACTAGCGGGGACTGATACGCAGTATTTT

D gene: -
V gene: TRBV4-2
clone size: many
J gene: TRBJ2-5
CDR3 protein: CASSYRDRETQYF
CDR3 DNA: TGTGCCAGCAGCTACAGGGATAGGGAGACCCAGTACTTC

D gene: -
V gene: TRBV29-1
clone size: few
J gene: TRBJ1-2
CDR3 protein: CSVEDYGQNYGYTF
CDR3 DNA: TGCAGCGTTGAAGATTATGGACAAAACTATGGCTACACCTTC

D gene: -
V gene: TRBV7-9
clone size: few
J gene: TRBJ1-2
CDR3 protein: CASSLAGTGFYGYTF
CDR3 DNA: TGTGCCAGCAGCTTAGCCGGGACGGGCTTCTATGGCTACACCTTC

D gene: TRBD1
V gene: TRBV7-9
clone size: -
J gene: TRBJ2-7
CDR3 protein: CASSLSRWDRTTYEQYF
CDR3 DNA: TGTGCCAGCAGCTTAAGCCGGTGGGACAGAACGACCTACGAGCAGTACTTC

D gene: TRBD2
V gene: TRBV7-9
clone size: -
J gene: TRBJ2-2
CDR3 protein: CASSPGTTFTGELFF
CDR3 DNA: TGTGCCAGCAGCCCCGGGACTACATTTACCGGGGAGCTGTTTTTT

D gene: TRBD1
V gene: TRBV4-2
clone size: few
J gene: TRBJ1-2
CDR3 protein: CASSQVGTAPNYGYTF
CDR3 DNA: TGTGCCAGCAGCCAAGTCGGGACAGCCCCTAACTATGGCTACACCTTC

D gene: TRBD2
V gene: TRBV10-3
clone size: -
J gene: TRBJ2-1
CDR3 protein: CAISDQAGGKGNEQFF
CDR3 DNA: TGTGCCATCAGTGACCAAGCGGGGGGAAAAGGCAATGAGCAGTTCTTC

D gene: -
V gene: TRBV7-9
clone size: few
J gene: TRBJ2-3
CDR3 protein: CASPRETFESTDTQYF
CDR3 DNA: TGTGCCAGCCCCAGAGAGACCTTCGAGAGCACAGATACGCAGTATTTT

D gene: -
V gene: TRBV7-2
clone size: many
J gene: TRBJ1-1
CDR3 protein: CASSPGGSTEAFF
CDR3 DNA: TGTGCCAGCAGCCCCGGCGGTAGCACTGAAGCTTTCTTT

D gene: -
V gene: TRBV4-3
clone size: many
J gene: TRBJ2-3
CDR3 protein: CASSQGSRGLTDTQYF
CDR3 DNA: TGCGCCAGCAGCCAAGGGTCCAGGGGTTTAACAGATACGCAGTATTTT

D gene: TRBD2
V gene: TRBV7-2
clone size: many
J gene: TRBJ2-7
CDR3 protein: CASSLVASGGPRRTYEQYF
CDR3 DNA: TGTGCCAGCAGCTTAGTGGCTAGCGGGGGCCCCCGTAGAACCTACGAGCAGTACTTC

D gene: -
V gene: TRBV7-9
clone size: few
J gene: TRBJ1-2
CDR3 protein: CASSPLLGDYGYTF
CDR3 DNA: TGTGCCAGCAGCCCATTGTTAGGGGACTATGGCTACACCTTC

D gene: -
V gene: TRBV12-3/TRBV12-4
clone size: few
J gene: TRBJ2-7
CDR3 protein: CASSPLYGTDYEQYF
CDR3 DNA: TGTGCCAGCAGTCCCCTCTATGGTACCGACTACGAGCAGTACTTC

D gene: -
V gene: TRBV7-2
clone size: -
J gene: TRBJ2-6
CDR3 protein: CASSDDSSGANVLTF
CDR3 DNA: TGTGCCAGCAGCGACGACAGCTCTGGGGCCAACGTCCTGACTTTC

D gene: TRBD1
V gene: TRBV9
clone size: many
J gene: TRBJ1-5
CDR3 protein: CASSATGGSGPQHF
CDR3 DNA: TGTGCCAGCAGCGCGACAGGGGGCAGTGGGCCCCAGCATTTT

D gene: TRBD1
V gene: TRBV4-3
clone size: -
J gene: TRBJ1-2
CDR3 protein: CASRKYDRDYGYTF
CDR3 DNA: TGCGCCAGCAGGAAGTACGACAGGGACTATGGCTACACCTTC

D gene: -
V gene: TRBV5-1
clone size: many
J gene: TRBJ2-5
CDR3 protein: CASSLARGETQYF
CDR3 DNA: TGCGCCAGCAGCTTGGCCCGGGGAGAGACCCAGTACTTC

D gene: TRBD1
V gene: TRBV10-3
clone size: many
J gene: TRBJ2-2
CDR3 protein: CAISHRDSNTGELFF
CDR3 DNA: TGTGCCATCAGTCACCGGGACAGTAACACCGGGGAGCTGTTTTTT

D gene: -
V gene: TRBV20-1
clone size: -
J gene: TRBJ1-1
CDR3 protein: CSAKAGPQAFF
CDR3 DNA: TGCAGTGCCAAGGCCGGGCCGCAAGCTTTCTTT

D gene: -
V gene: TRBV12-3/TRBV12-4
clone size: -
J gene: TRBJ1-1
CDR3 protein: CASSDPNTEAFF
CDR3 DNA: TGTGCCAGCTCCGACCCGAACACTGAAGCTTTCTTT

D gene: -
V gene: TRBV2
clone size: few
J gene: TRBJ1-5
CDR3 protein: CASSEGRASFPQHF
CDR3 DNA: TGTGCCAGCAGTGAAGGTCGGGCTAGTTTTCCCCAGCATTTT

D gene: TRBD2
V gene: TRBV4-3
clone size: -
J gene: TRBJ2-2
CDR3 protein: CASSQSGPGGTGELFF
CDR3 DNA: TGCGCCAGCAGCCAATCGGGGCCGGGGGGTACCGGGGAGCTGTTTTTT

D gene: TRBD1
V gene: TRBV12-3/TRBV12-4
clone size: few
J gene: TRBJ2-1
CDR3 protein: CASRPDRGKYNEQFF
CDR3 DNA: TGTGCCAGCAGGCCCGACAGGGGCAAATACAATGAGCAGTTCTTC

D gene: -
V gene: TRBV14
clone size: few
J gene: TRBJ2-3
CDR3 protein: CASSPWVIPGDIVPSTDTQYF
CDR3 DNA: TGTGCCAGCAGCCCTTGGGTGATACCCGGGGATATTGTCCCTAGCACAGATACGCAGTATTTT

D gene: -
V gene: TRBV9
clone size: few
J gene: TRBJ2-3
CDR3 protein: CASSESLRGGTDTQYF
CDR3 DNA: TGTGCCAGCAGCGAGTCCCTACGTGGAGGCACAGATACGCAGTATTTT

D gene: -
V gene: TRBV9
clone size: few
J gene: TRBJ1-1
CDR3 protein: CASSAQVTNTEAFF
CDR3 DNA: TGTGCCAGCAGCGCGCAGGTTACGAACACTGAAGCTTTCTTT

D gene: -
V gene: TRBV4-3
clone size: -
J gene: TRBJ2-2
CDR3 protein: CASSQGDHTGELFF
CDR3 DNA: TGCGCCAGCAGCCAAGGGGATCACACCGGGGAGCTGTTTTTT

D gene: -
V gene: TRBV18
clone size: few
J gene: TRBJ2-1
CDR3 protein: CASVAGTQGNEQFF
CDR3 DNA: TGTGCCAGCGTCGCCGGGACCCAAGGGAATGAGCAGTTCTTC

D gene: -
V gene: TRBV20-1
clone size: -
J gene: TRBJ2-3
CDR3 protein: CSAKPPTGDTQYF
CDR3 DNA: TGCAGTGCTAAACCCCCCACTGGGGATACGCAGTATTTT

D gene: -
V gene: TRBV4-1
clone size: many
J gene: TRBJ2-1
CDR3 protein: CASSQVERVLNNEQFF
CDR3 DNA: TGCGCCAGCAGCCAAGTGGAAAGGGTTCTAAACAATGAGCAGTTCTTC

D gene: -
V gene: TRBV4-3
clone size: many
J gene: TRBJ1-4
CDR3 protein: CASSQDREREKLFF
CDR3 DNA: TGCGCCAGCAGCCAAGATAGGGAACGTGAAAAACTGTTTTTT

D gene: -
V gene: TRBV2
clone size: few
J gene: TRBJ2-7
CDR3 protein: CASSGGQSRAYEQYF
CDR3 DNA: TGTGCCAGCAGTGGGGGACAATCCCGGGCCTACGAGCAGTACTTC